These 31 T cell receptor beta chains were sequenced from one sample in a study of T cells in Graves' hyperthyroidism and ophthalmopathy. Amplified TCR beta CDR3 regions derived from RNA transcripts. HTBI primers were used for first-round RT-PCR of the TCR CDR3. One entry per CDR3 protein results from TCRdb running MiXCR on the multiplex PCR reads. The data show about 270,000 distinct CDR3 sequences, with around 15% seen just once and 30% held by the top ten. Sequencing was done on a sample of blood. The origin of the receptors is a woman aged 50 to 65 with Graves' hyperthyroidism that later progressed to Graves' ophthalmopathy.

This clonotype was observed many times. The chain employs TRBV5-1 and TRBJ2-1; D unresolved. Germline V gene sequence: CDR1 SGHRS, CDR2 YFSETQ. This CDR3 contains 15 residues. Trimming shortened V by 4 bases and J by 0 bases, and 11 bases separated the two germline ends. CDR3 DNA: TGCGCCAGCAGCGAAGCACCGCTCTCCTACAATGAGCAGTTCTTC. Translation gives CASSEAPLSYNEQFF. Full variable domain (outside the CDR3, taken from reference TRBV5-1 and TRBJ2-1): KAGVTQTPRYLIKTRGQQVTLSCSPISGHRSVSWYQQTPGQGLQFLFEYFSETQRNKGNFPGRFSGRQFSNSRSEMNVSTLELGDSALYLCASSEAPLSYNEQFFGPGTRLTVL.

This clonotype was counted only a few times. V gene TRBV20-1 combines with J gene TRBJ2-7; 9 bases are a match to TRBD2. The CDR3 spans 14 residues. Trimming cost V 6 bases and J 7 bases; bases outside gene matches: 13. Germline CDR1 and CDR2: DFQATT and SNEGSKA (reference sequence). DNA of the CDR3: TGCAGTGCCTCGGGACTAGCAACGCTCCTGGAGCAGTACTTC. This codes for CSASGLATLLEQYF.

The CDR3 spells CASSSPGNTYNEQFF. In DNA form, the CDR3 reads TGTGCCAGCAGCTCCCCCGGGAATACATACAATGAGCAGTTCTTC. The rearrangement links TRBV5-4 to TRBJ2-1; weak D call: TRBD2 (5 bases). This CDR3 is built from 15 residues. Trimming removed 3 bases from V and 4 bases from J, with 14 bases in between. CDR1 and CDR2 from the germline V gene are SGHNT and YYREEE (reference sequence). Combining the CDR3 with reference TRBV5-4 and TRBJ2-1 gives the whole variable domain ETGVTQSPTHLIKTRGQQVTLRCSSQSGHNTVSWYQQALGQGPQFIFQYYREEENGRGNFPPRFSGLQFPNYSSELNVNALELDDSALYLCASSSPGNTYNEQFFGPGTRLTVL.

This chain connects TRBV20-1 to TRBJ1-5; no firm D call. Trimming stripped 1 base from V and 2 bases from J, with 12 bases between. The CDR3 runs to 15 residues. CDR1 DFQATT and CDR2 SNEGSKA come from the germline V gene (reference sequence). CDR3 in DNA: TGCAGTGCTAGAGTTGGGGTGTGGGGCAATCAGCCCCAGCATTTT. It codes for CSARVGVWGNQPQHF.

The chain carries TRBV5-4 and TRBJ2-7, with 7 bases matching TRBD2. The trim removed 0 bases at V and 7 bases at J, leaving 4 bases unmatched. The CDR3 has 13 residues. CDR1 SGHNT and CDR2 YYREEE come from the germline V gene (reference sequence). CDR3 protein: CASSLVAGAEQYF. The CDR3 DNA is TGTGCCAGCAGCTTGGTGGCGGGAGCGGAGCAGTACTTC. The full variable domain, with the rest looked up from reference TRBV5-4 and TRBJ2-7, is ETGVTQSPTHLIKTRGQQVTLRCSSQSGHNTVSWYQQALGQGPQFIFQYYREEENGRGNFPPRFSGLQFPNYSSELNVNALELDDSALYLCASSLVAGAEQYFGPGTRLTVT.

This clonotype was recorded a few times. The V gene is TRBV3-1, the J gene TRBJ1-6; 10 bases align to TRBD1. Germline CDR1 reads LGHDT; CDR2 reads YNNKEL (reference sequence). CDR3 length equals 16 residues. V trimming: 3 bases; J trimming: 10 bases; junction bases outside the gene matches: 9. DNA for the CDR3: TGTGCCAGCAGCCAGGGAGGGGGACAGGGGTCGTCACCCCTCCACTTT. Its translation is CASSQGGGQGSSPLHF. Using reference TRBV3-1 and TRBJ1-6 for the parts outside the CDR3, the full variable domain is DTAVSQTPKYLVTQMGNDKSIKCEQNLGHDTMYWYKQDSKKFLKIMFSYNNKELIINETVPNRFSPKSPDKAHLNLHINSLELGDSAVYFCASSQGGGQGSSPLHFGNGTRLTVT.

This clonotype was counted at least ten times. The V and J genes are TRBV2 and TRBJ2-7; 9 bases are shared with TRBD2. Per germline, CDR1 SNHLY and CDR2 FYNNEI. The CDR3 length is 16 residues. V trimming: 7 bases; J trimming: 1 base; junction bases outside the gene matches: 11. CDR3 amino acids: CASTPAGLAGSYEQYF. CDR3 in DNA: TGTGCCAGCACCCCCGCGGGGCTAGCGGGATCCTACGAGCAGTACTTC.

This clonotype was counted many times. The chain combines TRBV2 with TRBJ2-7, with D possibly matching TRBD1 (5 bases). CDR1 SNHLY and CDR2 FYNNEI come from the germline V gene. Trimming left V 6 bases short and J 2 bases short, with 8 bases between. There are 12 residues in the CDR3. CDR3 region: CASRDSPYEQYF. CDR3 sequence (DNA): TGTGCCAGCAGAGACAGTCCCTACGAGCAGTACTTC.

A remark on this clonotype: A read error may be the cause here, since a much bigger clone is one base away. The chain carries TRBV6-2 or TRBV6-3 and TRBJ2-1; 10 positions match TRBD2. In germline, CDR1 is MNHEY, CDR2 SVGEGT. CDR3 length equals 13 residues. The trim removed 11 bases at V and 8 bases at J, leaving 9 bases unmatched. The CDR3 coding sequence is TGTGCCGGTTTGACTAGCGGGCAGGATGAGCAGTTCTTC. Translated, it gives CAGLTSGQDEQFF.

This clonotype came up a few times. The chain employs TRBV7-9 and TRBJ1-4; D not certain. Germline V gene lookup returns CDR1 SEHNR and CDR2 FQNEAQ (reference sequence). The V and J ends lost 0 bases and 0 bases respectively, with 8 bases between them. CDR3 length equals 16 residues. The CDR3: CASSLARGATNEKLFF. DNA for the CDR3: TGTGCCAGCAGCTTAGCGCGGGGTGCAACTAATGAAAAACTGTTTTTT.

This clonotype was recorded at least ten times. The V and J genes are TRBV9 and TRBJ2-1; D is unclear. CDR1 and CDR2 from the germline V gene are SGDLS and YYNGEE. The length of the CDR3 is 11 residues. Trimming removed 6 bases from V and 8 bases from J, with 9 bases in between. The CDR3 DNA follows: TGTGCCAGCACGAATGAGTATGAGCAGTTCTTC. It codes for CASTNEYEQFF. Filled out from reference TRBV9 and TRBJ2-1, the complete variable domain reads DSGVTQTPKHLITATGQRVTLRCSPRSGDLSVYWYQQSLDQGLQFLIQYYNGEERAKGNILERFSAQQFPDLHSELNLSSLELGDSALYFCASTNEYEQFFGPGTRLTVL.

This clonotype has at least ten counts. The chain combines TRBV3-1 with TRBJ1-1; no reliable D call. Germline values: CDR1 LGHDT, CDR2 YNNKEL (reference sequence). This CDR3 is built from 12 residues. The ends were cut back, 3 bases at V and 2 bases at J, with 4 bases in the middle. CDR3 coding DNA: TGTGCCAGCAGCCAGAGCAACACTGAAGCTTTCTTT. Encoded protein: CASSQSNTEAFF.

This chain joins TRBV12-3 or TRBV12-4 and TRBJ2-7; 11 nucleotides agree with TRBD1. The CDR3 consists of 12 residues. V shed 6 bases and J 7 bases; nucleotides not matched to a gene: 2. The CDR3 spells CASRRDRGEQYF. The CDR3 region has the DNA TGTGCCAGCAGGCGGGACAGGGGGGAGCAGTACTTC.

This clonotype was seen at least ten times. The CDR3 protein is CSARDGASGLRNEQFF. As DNA, the CDR3 is TGCAGTGCTAGAGATGGGGCTAGCGGGCTCCGGAATGAGCAGTTCTTC. This sequence joins TRBV20-1 and TRBJ2-1; TRBD2 agrees at 8 bases. The CDR3 is 16 amino acids. CDR1 and CDR2 (germline): DFQATT, SNEGSKA (reference sequence). Germline trimming cut 0 bases from V and 7 bases from J; bases unmatched to any gene: 11.

At least ten counts were recorded for this clonotype. V gene TRBV6-5 combines with J gene TRBJ2-7; 9 positions agree with TRBD2. The V and J ends lost 1 base and 2 bases, in that order; junction bases with no gene match: 3. Germline V lookup: CDR1 MNHEY, CDR2 SVGAGI. The CDR3 totals 15 residues. CDR3 amino acids: CASSYYLAGAYEQYF. DNA of the CDR3: TGTGCCAGCAGTTACTACTTAGCGGGGGCCTACGAGCAGTACTTC.

The chain couples TRBV24-1 to TRBJ2-3, with D perhaps TRBD2 (5 bases). The V and J ends lost 4 bases and 4 bases respectively, with 11 bases between them. The CDR3 is 14 amino acids. Germline V gene lookup returns CDR1 KGHDR and CDR2 SFDVKD. In DNA, the CDR3 is TGTGCCACCAGTGACCTCTCTAGCTCAGATACGCAGTATTTT. Encoded protein: CATSDLSSSDTQYF.

This chain connects TRBV25-1 to TRBJ2-5; 7 nucleotides align to TRBD1. The CDR3 totals 13 residues. Germline V gives CDR1 MGHDK, CDR2 SYGVNS. Trimming at V came to 6 bases and at J to 7 bases, leaving 8 bases not matched to a gene. The CDR3: CASRTDRAGTQYF. The CDR3 DNA reads TGTGCCAGCAGAACTGACAGGGCTGGGACCCAGTACTTC.

At least ten counts were recorded for this clonotype. This chain links TRBV30 with TRBJ2-7, with D hard to call. The CDR3 spans 14 residues. The germline V gene has CDR1 GTSNPN and CDR2 SVGIG (reference sequence). Trimming removed 2 bases at V and 4 bases at J, with 15 bases between. This chain's CDR3 is CAWSKGSRLYEQYF. CDR3 nucleotide sequence: TGTGCCTGGAGTAAGGGCTCTCGCTTGTACGAGCAGTACTTC.

This clonotype has at least ten counts. The V and J genes are TRBV30 and TRBJ2-7, with 7 bases lining up with TRBD1. This CDR3 has 14 residues. The ends lost 1 base at V and 3 bases at J; junction bases unmatched: 6. Per the germline V gene, CDR1 is GTSNPN and CDR2 is SVGIG (reference sequence). The CDR3 protein is CAWSGGQLFYEQYF. The CDR3, as DNA: TGTGCCTGGAGTGGGGGACAGCTCTTCTACGAGCAGTACTTC.

This clonotype has more than one count but fewer than ten. The chain recombines TRBV24-1 with TRBJ2-3; 9 bases match TRBD1. Trimming cost V 9 bases and J 3 bases; bases outside gene matches: 9. Germline values: CDR1 KGHDR, CDR2 SFDVKD. The CDR3 consists of 15 residues. CDR3 DNA sequence: TGTGCCACCGGGGGAAGGACAGGGGAGACAGATACGCAGTATTTT. It translates to CATGGRTGETDTQYF.

V and J are TRBV27 and TRBJ2-7; 11 bases map to TRBD2. With 6 bases clipped from V and 2 bases from J, the junction kept 6 bases outside the gene matches. From germline, CDR1 is MNHEY and CDR2 SMNVEV (reference sequence). The CDR3 is 15 amino acids. CDR3 sequence reads: CASRGGTSGTYEQYF. CDR3 nucleotide sequence: TGTGCCAGCAGGGGGGGGACTAGCGGTACCTACGAGCAGTACTTC.

On this clonotype: Being one base from a much bigger clone, this may be a read error. The V and J genes are TRBV6-2 or TRBV6-3 and TRBJ1-2, with D possibly being TRBD1 (5 bases). This CDR3 has 13 residues. Germline CDR1 is MNHEY and CDR2 is SVGEGT. V lost 6 bases to trimming and J lost 4 bases, with 12 bases between them. CDR3 bases: TGTGCCAGCAGACCTGGAGGGGTCTATGGCTACACCTTC. This gives the protein CASRPGGVYGYTF.

This clonotype was detected only a few times. The V and J genes are TRBV6-1 and TRBJ1-1; D gene uncertain. The V gene lost 3 bases and the J gene lost 0 bases, with 5 bases spanning the gap. This CDR3 has 13 residues. The germline V gene encodes CDR1 MNHNS and CDR2 SASEGT. Written as DNA, the CDR3 is TGTGCCAGCAGTGACTTCTTGAACACTGAAGCTTTCTTT. The encoded protein is CASSDFLNTEAFF.

As to this clonotype: Just one base apart from a much larger clone, this may be a read error. The rearrangement joins TRBV24-1 to TRBJ2-1; D unresolved. This CDR3 contains 12 residues. V lost 9 bases and J 8 bases, leaving 13 bases between the germline ends. The germline V gene has CDR1 KGHDR and CDR2 SFDVKD. For the CDR3, the DNA is TGTGCCACCGGTCACGGACCATATGAGCAGTTCTTC. It encodes CATGHGPYEQFF.

Ten or more counts support this clonotype. The V and J genes are TRBV2 and TRBJ1-1; D remains ambiguous. CDR1 and CDR2 from the germline V gene are SNHLY and FYNNEI. Trimming removed 4 bases from V and 1 base from J, with 13 bases in between. This CDR3 spans 15 amino acids. In nucleotides, the CDR3 is TGTGCCAGCAGTGTTTTGGAGGGTGGGAACACTGAAGCTTTCTTT. Amino acid sequence: CASSVLEGGNTEAFF.

This clonotype showed up many times. CDR3 sequence reads: CASSPTGRGLTQYF. The CDR3 DNA follows: TGCGCCAGCAGTCCCACCGGCAGGGGGCTGACCCAGTACTTC. The V gene is TRBV5-1, the J gene TRBJ2-5; the match to TRBD1 covers 8 bases. The trim removed 5 bases at V and 7 bases at J, leaving 10 bases unmatched. The CDR3 contains 14 residues. Looked up from germline, CDR1 is SGHRS and CDR2 is YFSETQ.

The table lists this clonotype with many counts. The chain uses TRBV12-3 or TRBV12-4 and TRBJ2-3, with TRBD2 matching 13 bases. V lost 5 bases and J lost 4; bases outside the gene matches: 3. The CDR3 has 15 amino acids. This CDR3 reads CASSTLAGGADTQYF. CDR3 DNA: TGTGCCAGCAGTACACTAGCGGGAGGGGCAGATACGCAGTATTTT.

This clonotype was observed many times. The chain links TRBV10-3 to TRBJ1-2; D not certain. CDR1 and CDR2 (germline): ENHRY, SYGVKD. The CDR3 length is 14 residues. Deletions cut 2 bases from V and 2 bases from J, with 9 bases between. CDR3 bases: TGTGCCATCAGTGAGGAGGGCGTCAACTATGGCTACACCTTC. Its translation is CAISEEGVNYGYTF.

This clonotype was recorded only once. The CDR3 carries no conserved terminal phenylalanine or tryptophan, so it likely arises from a read error. The chain joins TRBV6-2 or TRBV6-3 to TRBJ2-1; D not certain. This CDR3 spans 14 amino acids. CDR1 and CDR2 (germline): MNHEY, SVGEGT. V was shortened by 6 bases and J by 0 bases, with 9 bases between the two germline ends. The DNA of the CDR3 is TGTGCCAGCAGGGACGCGAGCTCCTACAATGAGCAGTTCTCC. This translates into CASRDASSYNEQFS.

This clonotype was counted between two and nine times. This chain links TRBV30 with TRBJ2-7; 8 bases are shared with TRBD1. Germline lookup yields CDR1 GTSNPN and CDR2 SVGIG (reference sequence). V gave up 3 bases and J gave up 0 bases; unmatched junction bases: 7. This CDR3 has 15 residues. CDR3 in DNA: TGTGCCTGGAGGATAGACAGGGGTATCTCCTACGAGCAGTACTTC. Translating gives CAWRIDRGISYEQYF.

This clonotype was counted many times. This chain links TRBV28 with TRBJ1-1; TRBD1 might be the D (5 bases). The V gene lost 4 bases and the J gene lost 3 bases, with 9 bases spanning the gap. Germline V CDR1 and CDR2: MDHEN, SYDVKM. The CDR3 spans 13 residues. The chain's CDR3 is CASSSQGYTEAFF. CDR3 bases: TGTGCCAGCAGTTCCCAGGGTTACACTGAAGCTTTCTTT.